This entry features one T cell receptor beta chain sequence. No antigen is known for it. The table came from immunoSEQ multiplex PCR; TCRdb's copy has only in-frame clones and leaves some out. There are tens of thousands of clones in the sample; around nine tenths occur only once, and approximately 0.26% lies in the top ten. Autoimmune disease history or systemic immunosuppression barred patients. These data are taken from a study of OX40 agonist ivuxolimab in advanced cancers. General study findings and limits: There were also nonresponders showing low normalized T-cell clonal expansion.

This sequence was found in an adult with an advanced solid tumor such as melanoma, head and neck, liver or kidney cancer. This specimen was CD4+ or CD8+ T cells sorted from blood, taken in a trial of the OX40 agonist ivuxolimab.

The CDR3 reads CASSGTSDGSEQFF. CDR3 nucleotide sequence: TGTGCCAGCAGTGGGACTAGCGATGGTAGTGAGCAGTTCTTC. The chain carries TRBV6-1 and TRBJ2-1; 9 bases are a match to TRBD2. Germline loops: CDR1 MNHNS, CDR2 SASEGT. The CDR3 is 14 residues long. Trimming cost V 4 bases and J 9 bases; bases outside gene matches: 7.